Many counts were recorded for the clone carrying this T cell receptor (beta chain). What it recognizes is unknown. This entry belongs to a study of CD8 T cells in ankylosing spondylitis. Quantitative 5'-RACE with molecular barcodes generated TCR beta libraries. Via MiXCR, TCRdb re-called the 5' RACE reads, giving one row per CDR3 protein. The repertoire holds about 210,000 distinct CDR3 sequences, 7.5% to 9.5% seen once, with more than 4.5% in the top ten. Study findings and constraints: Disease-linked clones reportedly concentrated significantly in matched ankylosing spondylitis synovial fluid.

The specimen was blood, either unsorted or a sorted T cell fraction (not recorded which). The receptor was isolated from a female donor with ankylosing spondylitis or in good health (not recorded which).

For the CDR3, the DNA is TGTGCCAGCAGTTCCAGAGCCTACTATGGCTACACCTTC. Encoded protein: CASSSRAYYGYTF. This chain joins TRBV6-5 and TRBJ1-2; the D is unclear. Germline V gene data show CDR1 as MNHEY and CDR2 as SVGAGI. V lost 4 bases and J lost 3, with 9 bases in between. This CDR3 region has 13 residues.